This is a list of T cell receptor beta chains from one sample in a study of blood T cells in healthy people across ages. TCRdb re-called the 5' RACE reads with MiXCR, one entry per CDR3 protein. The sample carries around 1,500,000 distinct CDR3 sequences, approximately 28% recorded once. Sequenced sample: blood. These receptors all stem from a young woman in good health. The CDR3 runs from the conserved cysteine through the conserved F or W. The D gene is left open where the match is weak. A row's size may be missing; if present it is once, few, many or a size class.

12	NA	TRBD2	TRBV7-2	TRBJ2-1	CASSLPGREQFF	TGTGCCAGCAGCTTACCCGGGAGGGAGCAGTTCTTC
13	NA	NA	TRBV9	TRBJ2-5	CASSVAISSEQYF	TGTGCCAGCAGCGTAGCTATCAGTAGTGAGCAGTACTTC
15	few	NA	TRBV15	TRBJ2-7	CATSREQGYSYEQYF	TGTGCCACCAGCAGAGAACAGGGATACTCCTACGAGCAGTACTTC
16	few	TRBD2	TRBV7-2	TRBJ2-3	CASSRGRGGSTDTQYF	TGTGCCAGCAGCCGGGGGAGGGGTGGGAGCACAGATACGCAGTATTTT
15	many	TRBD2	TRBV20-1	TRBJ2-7	CSARDQLGLAAEQYF	TGCAGTGCTAGAGATCAGTTGGGACTAGCCGCCGAGCAGTACTTC
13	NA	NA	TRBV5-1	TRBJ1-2	CASSLRERGGYTF	TGCGCCAGCAGCTTGAGAGAACGTGGGGGCTACACCTTC
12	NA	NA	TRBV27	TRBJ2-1	CASSLSGLELFF	TGTGCCAGCAGTTTATCCGGCCTCGAGCTGTTCTTC
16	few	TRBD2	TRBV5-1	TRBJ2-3	CASSLNGGLATDTQYF	TGCGCCAGCAGCTTGAATGGGGGACTAGCCACAGATACGCAGTATTTT
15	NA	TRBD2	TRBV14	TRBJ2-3	CASSEAGVGRDTQYF	TGTGCCAGCAGCGAAGCGGGAGTTGGTAGAGATACGCAGTATTTT
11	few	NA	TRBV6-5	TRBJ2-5	CASSYSRRQYF	TGTGCCAGCAGTTACTCGCGGCGCCAGTACTTC
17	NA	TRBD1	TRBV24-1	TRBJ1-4	CATSDYRRQGVNEKLFF	TGTGCCACCAGTGATTATCGGAGACAGGGGGTGAATGAAAAACTGTTTTTT
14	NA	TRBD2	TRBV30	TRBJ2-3	CAAKLAGGRGTQYF	TGTGCCGCTAAACTAGCGGGGGGGCGCGGGACGCAGTATTTT
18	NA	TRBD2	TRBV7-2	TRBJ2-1	CASSLFPSGSVTYNEQFF	TGTGCCAGCAGTCTGTTCCCTAGCGGGAGCGTCACCTACAATGAGCAGTTCTTC
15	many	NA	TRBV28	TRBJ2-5	CASSLLGRQGGTQYF	TGTGCCAGCAGTTTACTTGGCAGACAAGGGGGGACCCAGTACTTC
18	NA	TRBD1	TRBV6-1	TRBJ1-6	CASSEARTGNRYNSPLHF	TGTGCCAGCAGTGAAGCCCGGACAGGGAATCGCTATAATTCACCCCTCCACTTT
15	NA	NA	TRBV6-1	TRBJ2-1	CASGSGRVGISEQFF	TGTGCCAGCGGGTCGGGCCGAGTCGGGATCAGTGAGCAGTTCTTC
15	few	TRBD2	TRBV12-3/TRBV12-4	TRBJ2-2	CASSSGTSGSGELFF	TGTGCCAGCAGTTCCGGGACTAGCGGGAGCGGGGAGCTGTTTTTT
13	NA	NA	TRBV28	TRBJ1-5	CASSFRAGQPQHF	TGTGCCAGCAGTTTCAGGGCGGGTCAGCCCCAGCATTTT
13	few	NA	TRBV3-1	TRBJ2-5	CASSQEGTETQYF	TGTGCCAGCAGCCAAGAGGGGACGGAGACCCAGTACTTC
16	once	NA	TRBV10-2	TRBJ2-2	CASSESGKAQTGELFF	TGCGCCAGCAGTGAGTCGGGAAAAGCCCAGACAGGGGAGCTGTTTTTT
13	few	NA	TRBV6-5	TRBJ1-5	CASTEGGNQPQHF	TGTGCCAGCACCGAAGGAGGGAATCAGCCCCAGCATTTT
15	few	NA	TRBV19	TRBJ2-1	CASSSSMQTYNEQFF	TGTGCCAGTAGTTCATCCATGCAGACCTACAATGAGCAGTTCTTC
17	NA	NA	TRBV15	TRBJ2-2	CATSRWGAPSNTGELFF	TGTGCCACCAGCAGATGGGGGGCCCCTTCGAACACCGGGGAGCTGTTTTTT
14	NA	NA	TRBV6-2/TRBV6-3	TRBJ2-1	CASKYGGSYNEQFF	TGTGCCAGTAAATATGGAGGGTCCTACAATGAGCAGTTCTTC
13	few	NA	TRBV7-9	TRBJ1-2	CASSLKNGPGYTF	TGTGCCAGCAGCTTGAAGAACGGACCTGGCTACACCTTC
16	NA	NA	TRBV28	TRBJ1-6	CASSPGGVIYNSPLHF	TGTGCCAGCAGCCCGGGGGGGGTAATCTATAATTCACCCCTCCACTTT
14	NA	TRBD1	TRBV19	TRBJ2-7	CASSPRDRVFQQYF	TGTGCCAGTAGCCCCCGGGACAGGGTTTTCCAGCAGTACTTC
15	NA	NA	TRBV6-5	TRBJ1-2	CASSYSIEGRDGYTF	TGTGCCAGCAGTTACTCGATCGAGGGCAGGGACGGCTACACCTTC
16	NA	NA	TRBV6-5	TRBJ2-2	CASSYFPGMGTGELFF	TGTGCCAGCAGTTACTTTCCTGGGATGGGCACCGGGGAGCTGTTTTTT
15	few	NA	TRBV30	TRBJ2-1	CAWSVVRSSYNEQFF	TGTGCCTGGAGTGTGGTCAGGAGCTCCTACAATGAGCAGTTCTTC
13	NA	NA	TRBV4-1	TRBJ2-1	CASSQDQADEQFF	TGCGCCAGCAGCCAAGATCAGGCGGATGAGCAGTTCTTC
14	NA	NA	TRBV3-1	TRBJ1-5	CASSQDSLGQPQHF	TGTGCCAGCAGCCAAGATTCCCTGGGTCAGCCCCAGCATTTT
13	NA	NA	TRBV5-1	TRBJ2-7	CASSSDPFWEQYF	TGCGCCAGCAGCTCTGACCCGTTTTGGGAGCAGTACTTC
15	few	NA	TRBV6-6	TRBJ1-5	CASRPSGVKGQPQHF	TGTGCCAGCAGGCCAAGCGGGGTGAAAGGTCAGCCCCAGCATTTT
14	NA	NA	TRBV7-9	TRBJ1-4	CASSLGIRYEKLFF	TGTGCCAGCAGCTTAGGGATTCGCTATGAAAAACTGTTTTTT
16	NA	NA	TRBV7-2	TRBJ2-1	CASSFPGESSYNEQFF	TGTGCCAGCAGCTTTCCCGGGGAGAGCTCCTACAATGAGCAGTTCTTC
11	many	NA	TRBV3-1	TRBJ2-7	CASSQDLRQYF	TGTGCCAGCAGCCAAGATTTGCGGCAGTACTTC
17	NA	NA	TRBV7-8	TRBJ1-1	CANSSVTGPGLNTEAFF	TGTGCCAACAGCTCGGTTACTGGGCCCGGATTGAACACTGAAGCTTTCTTT
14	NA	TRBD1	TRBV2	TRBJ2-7	CASNPGQGTYEQYF	TGTGCCAGCAATCCGGGACAGGGAACCTACGAGCAGTACTTC
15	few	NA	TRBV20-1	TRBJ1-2	CSARDYEGTTYGYTF	TGCAGTGCTAGAGATTACGAGGGGACAACTTATGGCTACACCTTC
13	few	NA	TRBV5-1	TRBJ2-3	CASSSEGWDTQYF	TGCGCCAGCAGTTCCGAAGGGTGGGATACGCAGTATTTT
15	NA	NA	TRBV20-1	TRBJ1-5	CSARAPGGKEQPQHF	TGCAGTGCTAGAGCCCCGGGGGGGAAAGAACAGCCCCAGCATTTT
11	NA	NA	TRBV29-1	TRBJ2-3	CSDRVADTQYF	TGCAGCGACAGGGTGGCAGATACGCAGTATTTT
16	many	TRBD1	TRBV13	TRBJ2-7	CASSLAFGQGAREQYF	TGTGCCAGCAGCTTAGCCTTTGGACAGGGGGCGCGGGAGCAGTACTTC
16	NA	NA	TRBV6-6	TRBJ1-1	CASSPVPDSRNTEAFF	TGTGCCAGCAGCCCCGTGCCGGACAGTAGGAACACTGAAGCTTTCTTT
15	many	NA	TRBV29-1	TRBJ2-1	CSVEGLAGINNEQFF	TGCAGCGTTGAAGGTTTGGCGGGTATTAACAATGAGCAGTTCTTC
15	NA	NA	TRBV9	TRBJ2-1	CASSERLVSRKEQFF	TGTGCCAGCAGCGAACGACTAGTCTCCCGCAAAGAGCAGTTCTTC
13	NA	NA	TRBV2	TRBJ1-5	CASSEKAYQPQHF	TGTGCCAGCAGTGAAAAGGCATATCAGCCCCAGCATTTT
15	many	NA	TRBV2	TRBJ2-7	CASSEASAMFREQYF	TGTGCCAGCAGTGAAGCCTCCGCAATGTTTAGGGAGCAGTACTTC
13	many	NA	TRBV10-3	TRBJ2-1	CAITRSSYNEQFF	TGTGCCATCACCCGGTCTAGCTACAATGAGCAGTTCTTC
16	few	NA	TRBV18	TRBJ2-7	CASSPLNGLSSYEQYF	TGTGCCAGCTCACCACTTAATGGTTTGAGCTCCTACGAGCAGTACTTC
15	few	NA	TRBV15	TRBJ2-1	CATSRGWAGRNEQFF	TGTGCCACCAGCAGAGGGTGGGCGGGACGGAATGAGCAGTTCTTC